This is a list of T cell receptor beta chains from one sample in a study of T cells in Graves' hyperthyroidism and ophthalmopathy. A single record per CDR3 protein comes from TCRdb applying MiXCR to the multiplex PCR reads. The data contain a few hundred thousand distinct CDR3 sequences, 15% to 17% of them singletons. The source material was blood. Source of these receptors: a woman in her twenties or thirties with Graves' hyperthyroidism. CDR3s leave out the opening cysteine and the closing phenylalanine or tryptophan. The D gene is left open where the match is weak.

D	V	J	CDR3
TRBD1	TRBV2	TRBJ2-5	ASRFRGPQETQY
-	TRBV5-1	TRBJ2-3	ASSLRDFTDTQY
-	TRBV2	TRBJ2-1	ASSAQQGGYNEQF
TRBD1	TRBV6-1	TRBJ2-7	ASSVVPDRAYEQY
TRBD2	TRBV9	TRBJ2-7	ASSGLAGISYEQY
TRBD1	TRBV7-2	TRBJ1-2	ASSRDRANYGYT
-	TRBV6-1	TRBJ2-1	ASSDLPRSNEQF
-	TRBV20-1	TRBJ1-4	SAAGVGTNEKLF
TRBD1	TRBV7-9	TRBJ2-4	ASSLVRTWDRLAKNIQY
-	TRBV12-3/TRBV12-4	TRBJ2-5	ASSPRENQETQH
-	TRBV5-1	TRBJ2-3	ASSPDTTDTQY
-	TRBV11-3	TRBJ2-1	ASSLKESPLF
TRBD2	TRBV7-6	TRBJ2-2	ASSSNLGRASAGELF
-	TRBV7-3	TRBJ2-3	ASSQGSGGGSTDTQY
TRBD2	TRBV3-1	TRBJ2-7	ASSQGGLAGEQY
-	TRBV27	TRBJ1-1	ASSLSGEHLNTEAF
-	TRBV7-2	TRBJ1-2	ASSSWAEDYGYT
-	TRBV6-2/TRBV6-3	TRBJ2-1	ASSYLSETKENEQF
-	TRBV4-3	TRBJ2-3	ASSQSTITSTDTQY
-	TRBV5-1	TRBJ1-1	ASSHLGVNQNTEAF
-	TRBV19	TRBJ1-1	ASSSPGRVRTEAF
TRBD2	TRBV10-1	TRBJ2-3	ASSDSGTRVDTQY
-	TRBV5-1	TRBJ2-5	ASRWDYQETQY
-	TRBV7-9	TRBJ2-7	ASSSQGPYEQY
-	TRBV12-3/TRBV12-4	TRBJ2-7	ASSLLLAYEQY
-	TRBV7-2	TRBJ2-1	ASSPRAGEQF
-	TRBV13	TRBJ1-2	ASSLDLDSYT
TRBD2	TRBV7-9	TRBJ2-1	ASSLDRIAGGPDEQF